Below are 30 T cell receptor beta chains sequenced from a single sample in a study of shared clonotypes between healthy human individuals. Generated by immunoSEQ multiplex PCR, the TCRdb table keeps only in-frame clones and is missing some. The sample consists of more than 1.2 million clones, 98% of them appearing once. The specimen sequenced was naive CD4+ T cells sorted from blood. Subset specified: CD45RA+ positively selected. The receptors here all came from a man between 25 and 39 years old in good health.

The V gene is TRBV9, the J gene TRBJ1-5; 11 nucleotides line up with TRBD1. This CDR3 contains 15 residues. J gave up 7 bases and V 4 bases, and 7 bases lay outside the gene matches. Germline V gene sequence: CDR1 SGDLS, CDR2 YYNGEE. The CDR3 DNA sequence: TGTGCCAGCAGCCCCGGACAGGGGGCGAAACAGCCCCAGCATTTT. As protein: CASSPGQGAKQPQHF.

V and J are TRBV19 and TRBJ2-7; D not resolved. Germline lookup yields CDR1 LNHDA and CDR2 SQIVND (reference sequence). With 3 bases removed from V and 0 bases from J, the gap between germline ends came to 18 bases. The CDR3 is 17 amino acids. CDR3 region: CASSIRWLDRSSYEQYF. In nucleotides, the CDR3 is TGTGCCAGTAGTATCCGATGGTTGGACCGCAGCTCCTACGAGCAGTACTTC.

V gene TRBV28 combines with J gene TRBJ2-7; D tentatively reads TRBD1 or TRBD2 (5 bases each). CDR3 length equals 15 residues. Trimming took 2 bases from V and 1 from J, leaving 12 bases between them. Germline lookup yields CDR1 MDHEN and CDR2 SYDVKM. The CDR3 loop reads CASSLPGRQSYEQYF. DNA for the CDR3: TGTGCCAGCAGTTTACCGGGACGCCAATCCTACGAGCAGTACTTC.

Note on this clone: Other DNA sequences in this specimen translate into the identical CDR3. The V gene is TRBV5-1, the J gene TRBJ2-7, with 11 nucleotides matching TRBD2. CDR3 size: 14 residues. Germline V gene data show CDR1 as SGHRS and CDR2 as YFSETQ. Trimming at V came to 2 bases and at J to 4 bases, leaving 2 bases not matched to a gene. As DNA, the CDR3 is TGCGCCAGCAGCTTAGGGACTAGCGGTTACGAGCAGTACTTC. It encodes CASSLGTSGYEQYF.

This sequence joins TRBV5-5 and TRBJ1-5, with a tentative D call TRBD1 (6 bases). Germline CDR1 reads SGHKS; CDR2 reads YYEKEE (reference sequence). CDR3 size: 15 residues. Trimming cost V 4 bases and J 2 bases, with 13 bases left between them. The CDR3 sequence is CASSQQGLGNQPQHF. The CDR3, as DNA: TGTGCCAGCAGCCAACAGGGCCTTGGCAATCAGCCCCAGCATTTT.

This clone was found once. This chain connects TRBV18 to TRBJ2-7; 11 positions match TRBD1. This CDR3 region has 14 residues. V shed 1 base and J 7 bases; nucleotides not matched to a gene: 3. The germline V gene encodes CDR1 KGHSH and CDR2 LQKENI. CDR3 protein: CASSPRDRGGEQYF. The CDR3 DNA follows: TGTGCCAGCTCACCACGGGACAGGGGGGGTGAGCAGTACTTC.

The genes are TRBV19 and TRBJ2-1; D possibly corresponds to TRBD2 (8 bases). Germline V CDR1 and CDR2: LNHDA, SQIVND (reference sequence). The CDR3 runs 15 residues. V lost 5 bases to trimming and J lost 9 bases, with 20 bases between them. The CDR3 DNA reads TGTGCCAGTAGTCCCCGAGGGGGCGCGGGGGGTGAGCAGTTCTTC. Its protein product is CASSPRGGAGGEQFF.

The chain carries TRBV5-1 and TRBJ1-1, with D possibly being TRBD1 (6 bases). CDR3 length: 15 amino acids. Germline assignment: CDR1 SGHRS and CDR2 YFSETQ. V gave up 4 bases and J gave up 1 base, with 14 bases separating them. DNA of the CDR3: TGCGCCAGCAGCCCGGAGGTCAGGGGGAACACTGAAGCTTTCTTT. This encodes CASSPEVRGNTEAFF.

The chain links TRBV4-1 to TRBJ1-4; D is possibly TRBD1 (5 bases). The CDR3 totals 18 residues. Germline V CDR1 and CDR2: MGHRA, YSYEKL. Trimming pared 1 base from V and 4 bases from J, leaving 19 bases between. CDR3 amino acids: CASSQGGGTLWLNEKLFF. In DNA form, the CDR3 reads TGCGCCAGCAGCCAAGGCGGCGGGACCCTTTGGCTTAATGAAAAACTGTTTTTT.

The gene calls are TRBV2 and TRBJ1-5; D perhaps matches TRBD1 (6 bases). V gave up 3 bases and J gave up 7 bases, with 13 bases separating them. Germline V gene data show CDR1 as SNHLY and CDR2 as FYNNEI. The CDR3 spans 14 residues. DNA of the CDR3: TGTGCCAGCAGTGACTCGGGGGCATACCAGCCCCAGCATTTT. The encoded protein is CASSDSGAYQPQHF.

The rearrangement links TRBV4-1 to TRBJ2-1; D is perhaps TRBD1 (6 bases). V lost 3 bases and J lost 2, with 14 bases in between. Per the germline V gene, CDR1 is MGHRA and CDR2 is YSYEKL. The CDR3 is 16 residues long. DNA for the CDR3: TGCGCCAGCAGCCAGACACAGGGATCCCCCTACAATGAGCAGTTCTTC. It codes for CASSQTQGSPYNEQFF.

The chain couples TRBV7-9 to TRBJ2-5; TRBD2 aligns across 10 bases. Per germline, CDR1 SEHNR and CDR2 FQNEAQ (reference sequence). With 0 bases clipped from V and 0 bases from J, the junction kept 10 bases outside the gene matches. CDR3 length: 19 residues. This CDR3 is CASSLALSAGGPYQETQYF. Here the CDR3 DNA reads TGTGCCAGCAGCTTAGCGCTCTCAGCGGGAGGGCCGTACCAAGAGACCCAGTACTTC. Supplemented by reference TRBV7-9 and TRBJ2-5, the full variable domain reads DTGVSQNPRHKITKRGQNVTFRCDPISEHNRLYWYRQTLGQGPEFLTYFQNEAQLEKSRLLSDRFSAERPKGSFSTLEIQRTEQGDSAMYLCASSLALSAGGPYQETQYFGPGTRLLVL.

The count of this clone is one. This rearrangement joins TRBV4-1 to TRBJ1-1; perhaps TRBD1 as D (6 bases). The CDR3 extends over 16 amino acids. V lost 0 bases, J lost 2 bases, and 13 bases lay in between. From germline, CDR1 is MGHRA and CDR2 YSYEKL. Here the CDR3 reads CASSQENRGFNTEAFF. CDR3 DNA sequence: TGCGCCAGCAGCCAAGAGAATAGGGGGTTTAACACTGAAGCTTTCTTT.

The rearrangement joins TRBV9 to TRBJ1-3; D is undetermined. V was trimmed by 1 base and J by 4 bases, leaving 12 bases between them. This CDR3 region has 15 residues. Germline V gene sequence: CDR1 SGDLS, CDR2 YYNGEE. The CDR3 sequence: CASSVIGLSGNTIYF. The CDR3 DNA sequence: TGTGCCAGCAGCGTAATTGGGCTCTCCGGAAACACCATATATTTT.

This sequence joins TRBV5-1 and TRBJ2-3; D unclear. CDR1 SGHRS and CDR2 YFSETQ come from the germline V gene. V shed 4 bases and J shed 2 bases, with 14 bases lying between them. The CDR3 runs to 15 residues. The CDR3 sequence is CASSADGFFTDTQYF. CDR3 coding DNA: TGCGCCAGCAGCGCGGACGGGTTCTTCACAGATACGCAGTATTTT.

This chain joins TRBV29-1 and TRBJ2-3, with no clear D. CDR3 length: 14 residues. CDR1 is SQVTM, CDR2 ANQGSEA, per germline. V shed 1 base and J shed 4 bases, with 12 bases lying between them. The CDR3 is CSVEVGDGSDTQYF. CDR3 DNA: TGCAGCGTTGAAGTAGGAGATGGGTCAGATACGCAGTATTTT.

The chain is built from TRBV6-1 and TRBJ1-2; D is perhaps TRBD1 (5 bases). V was trimmed by 0 bases and J by 6 bases, leaving 14 bases between them. CDR1 and CDR2 from the germline V gene are MNHNS and SASEGT. This CDR3 contains 15 residues. This CDR3 reads CASSEAGGALDGYTF. CDR3 nucleotides: TGTGCCAGCAGTGAAGCAGGAGGGGCGCTGGATGGCTACACCTTC.

The chain employs TRBV27 and TRBJ2-2; 8 nucleotides align to TRBD2. J lost 0 bases, V lost 3 bases, and 9 bases had no gene match. Germline CDR1 is MNHEY and CDR2 is SMNVEV (reference sequence). The CDR3 consists of 18 residues. CDR3 bases: TGTGCCAGCAGTTTGTTTCTAGCGGGCCGCGCGAACACCGGGGAGCTGTTTTTT. Protein product: CASSLFLAGRANTGELFF.

The CDR3 nucleotides read TGTGCCAGTAGTATAGGGGGTCTGAGAACGGAGACCCAGTACTTC. It encodes CASSIGGLRTETQYF. The V gene is TRBV19, the J gene TRBJ2-5; no clear D. V was shortened by 1 base and J by 5 bases, with 14 bases between the two germline ends. CDR3 size: 15 residues. Germline lookup yields CDR1 LNHDA and CDR2 SQIVND (reference sequence).

This clone was counted once. The V gene is TRBV6-6, the J gene TRBJ2-1, with D unresolved. This CDR3 is 13 amino acids long. The V end lost 1 base, the J end lost 5 bases, and 6 bases lay between the germline ends. Germline CDR1 MNHNY, CDR2 SVGAGI (reference sequence). CDR3 protein: CASSYFVDNEQFF. The CDR3 bases are TGTGCCAGCAGTTACTTCGTGGACAATGAGCAGTTCTTC.

The chain carries TRBV14 and TRBJ2-1, with D uncertain. The germline V gene has CDR1 SGHDN and CDR2 FVKESK. V was cut by 1 base and J by 4 bases, with 14 bases left in between. This CDR3 is 16 amino acids long. Written as DNA, the CDR3 is TGTGCCAGCAGCCAAGGGGCGGATGCGGTATACAATGAGCAGTTCTTC. Translated, it gives CASSQGADAVYNEQFF. The variable domain in full, completed from reference TRBV14 and TRBJ2-1, reads EAGVTQFPSHSVIEKGQTVTLRCDPISGHDNLYWYRRVMGKEIKFLLHFVKESKQDESGMPNNRFLAERTGGTYSTLKVQPAELEDSGVYFCASSQGADAVYNEQFFGPGTRLTVL.

The rearrangement links TRBV28 to TRBJ2-7; 14 positions match TRBD2. This CDR3 contains 18 residues. CDR1 MDHEN and CDR2 SYDVKM come from the germline V gene. The junction had 13 bases not matched to a gene; V was cut back by 2 bases and J by 7 bases. In DNA, the CDR3 is TGTGCCAGCAGTTTAGGGACTAGCGGGAGAAGGGGGCTTGGGGAGCAGTACTTC. Translating gives CASSLGTSGRRGLGEQYF.

The rearrangement links TRBV10-3 to TRBJ2-2, with 8 bases aligning to TRBD1. The CDR3 is 14 residues long. The V gene end was trimmed by 7 bases and the J gene end by 6 bases; junction bases not matched to a gene: 7. Germline V gives CDR1 ENHRY, CDR2 SYGVKD. CDR3 bases: TGTGCCATCATGAGCACAGGGGGAGCCGGGGAGCTGTTTTTT. Translating it yields CAIMSTGGAGELFF.

This clone appeared a single time. This chain joins TRBV18 and TRBJ2-1, with 8 positions matching TRBD2. The germline gives CDR1 KGHSH, CDR2 LQKENI. This CDR3 region has 14 residues. After removal of 3 bases from V and 14 bases from J, the junction contained 12 bases not matched to a gene. This CDR3 reads CASSPGLDSREKFF. CDR3 sequence (DNA): TGTGCCAGCTCACCGGGACTAGACTCGAGGGAGAAGTTCTTC.

The genes are TRBV19 and TRBJ1-1; D gene ambiguous. CDR3 length: 13 amino acids. The germline CDR1 and CDR2 sequences are LNHDA and SQIVND (reference sequence). The V end lost 3 bases, the J end lost 5 bases, and 10 bases lay between the germline ends. CDR3 in amino acids: CASSMATRTEAFF. The CDR3, as DNA: TGTGCCAGTAGTATGGCCACCCGGACTGAAGCTTTCTTT.

V is TRBV6-6 and J is TRBJ2-5; 10 bases are shared with TRBD2. The CDR3 is made up of 15 amino acids. Germline loops: CDR1 MNHNY, CDR2 SVGAGI (reference sequence). Trimming took 5 bases from V and 5 from J; bases not matched to a gene: 8. CDR3 protein: CASSHRSTSGETQYF. The CDR3 DNA follows: TGTGCCAGCAGTCACCGGTCGACTAGCGGGGAGACCCAGTACTTC.

In the case of this clone: The same CDR3 can be traced to other DNA sequences in this sample. The rearrangement uses TRBV9 and TRBJ2-1; 9 positions match TRBD2. This CDR3 is built from 15 residues. CDR1 is SGDLS and CDR2 is YYNGEE in the germline V gene. V dropped 3 bases and J dropped 4; count of bases not matched to a gene: 5. The CDR3 DNA sequence: TGTGCCAGCAGCGCAAGACTAGCGGATTACAATGAGCAGTTCTTC. Its protein product is CASSARLADYNEQFF.

This chain links TRBV5-1 with TRBJ2-2; 11 nucleotides match TRBD2. With V trimmed by 2 bases and J by 4 bases, 7 bases remained unmatched. In germline, CDR1 is SGHRS, CDR2 YFSETQ. This CDR3 is 17 amino acids long. DNA for the CDR3: TGCGCCAGCAGCTTTTTGGCGACTAGCGGGGTCACCGGGGAGCTGTTTTTT. This gives the protein CASSFLATSGVTGELFF.

V gene TRBV5-5 combines with J gene TRBJ2-7, with 7 bases lining up with TRBD1. Germline lookup yields CDR1 SGHKS and CDR2 YYEKEE (reference sequence). V shed 3 bases, J shed 5 bases, and the junction held 11 bases outside the gene matches. The CDR3 runs 15 residues. The CDR3 sequence: CASSSGQVRRDEQYF. CDR3 in DNA: TGTGCCAGCAGCTCCGGACAGGTGAGGAGAGACGAGCAGTACTTC.

As for this clone: Different DNA sequences within this sample yield the same CDR3. The chain carries TRBV5-4 and TRBJ2-3; 8 bases are a match to TRBD2. The CDR3 totals 14 residues. V shed 4 bases, J shed 3 bases, and the junction held 4 bases outside the gene matches. Looked up from germline, CDR1 is SGHNT and CDR2 is YYREEE (reference sequence). In DNA, the CDR3 is TGTGCCAGCAGCAGCGGGAGTTCTACAGATACGCAGTATTTT. As protein: CASSSGSSTDTQYF.